This record covers a single TCR beta chain. This receptor's antigen is unknown. This sample stems from a study of cytomegalovirus exposure and HLA in healthy donors (dated by TCRdb to 2015 to 2018). Context from the whole study: According to an earlier analysis of several hundred of the donors, about 179 million T cells yielded 117 million unique TCR beta sequences and more than 250 Gb of sequence data. An early release covering roughly 600 HLA-typed donors comprised approximately 290 gigabases of sequencing data and some 79 million unique TCR sequences. All discovery cohort repertoires had been generated using a single sequencing platform. The T cell repertoires of around 730 subjects were profiled by immunosequencing and related to cytomegalovirus serostatus. Donor age, sex, ethnicity and CMV serostatus were compiled together with the repertoire data. To predict cytomegalovirus infection status, the study combined high-throughput TCR immunosequencing, statistical association of individual TCRs with disease status, and machine learning. Several DR-DQ haplotypes were handled as single units for association and clustering because linkage in the cohort was strong. Of the 300 to 450 genotyped donors, about 80% fell in the genetic ancestry cluster associated with self-reported Caucasian donors. The aim of the study was to test whether cataloging public T cell receptors could identify signatures of past pathogen exposure. On average, 235,054 unique TCR beta nucleotide sequences were sequenced per donor among a few hundred genotyped donors of the cohort, with roughly 18% of those sequences being non-productive. To study patterns of TCR occurrence, a later analysis re-analyzed previously published TCR beta repertoires from around 670 donors and added high-resolution HLA genotyping. The later analysis used no new phenotypic data to find candidate immune exposures, relying instead on TCR beta sequences and their occurrence across donors. The number of typed donors differed by locus: roughly 620-630 for A, B, C, DRB1 and DQB1; approximately 520 for DQA1; 606 for DPA1; and some 470 for DPB1. To decide whether each TCR beta V gene segment behaved as functional or pseudogenic, an earlier analysis of approximately 620 of the donors relied on high-throughput TCR beta sequencing. Along with the approximately 670-subject first cohort, a separate validation cohort of more than 90 different subjects was used. Class I and class II HLA loci were covered by the typing at four-digit resolution. In a later genetic analysis, genome-wide SNP genotypes for about three fifths of the 666 donors were used, and that subset was treated as a discovery cohort.

What the study reported, not specific to this receptor: Immune exposure information for the cohort was limited to CMV serostatus. Compared with equally common non-associated chains, HLA-associated TCR beta chains in a later analysis were more clonally expanded and had lower generation probabilities. According to a later analysis, TCR association rates differed among HLA loci, with DRB1 alleles showing the most associated TCRs and HLA-C alleles showing the fewest. An earlier analysis of around 600 of the donors showed that most TCR beta V segments appeared in productive rearrangements either about 87% or about 30% of the time, which broadly matched IMGT annotations. In both the original and validation cohorts, the classifier was reported to diagnose cytomegalovirus status with high specificity and sensitivity. The presence/absence analyses assumed that sequencing depth was roughly uniform across donors, and that assumption may not be true. A later genetic analysis reported fewer N-insertions in productive TCRs among donors in an Asian-associated ancestry cluster than the approximately 700-donor mean. A cluster of highly shared sequence variants was judged likely to represent a technical artifact of the sequencing pipeline. An association between a missense DCLRE1C variant and V-gene and J-gene trimming of TCR beta chains was found in a later genetic analysis and replicated in an independent cohort. Correlated functional status among segregating V segments might be attributable to linkage disequilibrium, but an unknown experimental factor could not be ruled out. Some IMGT-functional V segments, including TRBV6-2 and TRBV6-3, could not be told apart with the 87-base-pair reads, so those segments were excluded. At a false discovery rate of 0.05, a later analysis linked fewer than 20,000 TCR beta sequences to specific HLA alleles. Because HLA typing was missing for some donors at each locus, association tests included only the typed subset. When HLA alleles, especially DR and DQ, strongly co-occurred, TCR associations were difficult to assign to individual alleles. The cohort was sequenced for TCR beta chains only, and without alpha or paired-chain data the features that could be detected were limited. Three of the identified cytomegalovirus-associated TCR beta chains were confirmed in vitro to be specific for cytomegalovirus antigens. According to a later analysis, most CMV-associated TCR beta chains appeared to be HLA-restricted, and the HLA associations seemed to be driven largely by CMV exposure. It was suggested by the authors that the approach could potentially be generalized to other disease states and immunological phenotypes. While some public TCRs were present in many individuals, most TCR sequences turned up only very rarely across donors. A later analysis reported that several top co-occurrence clusters appeared linked to parvovirus B19, influenza, CMV and Epstein-Barr virus. Because counts were too low, seventeen rarely observed V segments, including chromosome 9 orphons, were left out of the earlier analysis of about 620 of the donors. The study listed 150 to 200 TCR beta chains as associated with cytomegalovirus. A further reported finding was that TCR beta sequences accurately predicted the HLA-A and HLA-B alleles for most subjects in the first cohort.

The cohort consisted of 600 to 750 healthy bone marrow donors. At the time of sampling, every cohort member was nominally healthy, though immune exposures that went unrecorded were likely present. The donor was CMV seropositive and was included in the group of 289 seropositive cohort members. A peripheral blood sample was provided by each donor, and peripheral blood mononuclear cells were used for TCR beta sequencing. Genomic DNA was extracted from the blood cell samples with the Qiagen DNeasy Blood Extraction Kit. CDR1 and CDR2, looked up from the germline V gene, are SGHDT and YYEEEE. V is cut back by 4 bases and J by 6 bases, with 9 bases in the junction unmatched. The CDR3 starts with the cysteine, ends with the phenylalanine, and has 14 residues. Here the CDR3 DNA is all that survives: 42 bases in frame from base 1. The method was the immunoSEQ multiplex PCR assay. A mixture of 60 forward primers for TCR Vbeta segments and 13 reverse primers for TCR Jbeta segments was used in the multiplex PCR. The CDR3 region of rearranged TCR beta genes was amplified from genomic DNA with a multiplex PCR assay. The amplified TCR beta libraries were sequenced on the Illumina HiSeq System as 87-base-pair reads. The original pipeline was this. A later analysis counted about 82 million unique TCR beta chains across the 500 to 850 repertoires, and 9 million to 14 million of these chains were shared by at least two donors. A nearest-neighbor algorithm error-corrected the raw reads and collapsed the reads into unique sequences, merging closely related sequences to remove PCR and sequencing errors. CDR3 sequences were aligned to IMGT reference sequences to assign V, D and J gene segments. For a sequence to be retained, a match of at least six nucleotides to both a V gene segment and a J gene segment was required. A rearrangement counted as productive if the CDR3 had no stop codons and remained in frame with V and J, and every other rearrangement counted as non-productive. CDR3 was defined according to IMGT convention as the region running from the second conserved V-encoded cysteine to the conserved J-encoded phenylalanine. The earlier analysis of 500 to 650 of the donors excluded any sequence lacking an unambiguous match to a single V gene segment. In an earlier analysis of 587 of the donors, V segments were called functional above 56.7% productive rearrangements and were called segregating when the between-donor standard deviation exceeded 5%. To diagnose cytomegalovirus status from the catalog of TCR beta chain sequences, a statistical classification framework was built. In a later analysis, TCR nucleotide sequences were compared against IMGT/GENE-DB human TR gene sequences so that V and J genes could be assigned. Using the TCRdist pipeline, a later analysis assigned CDR3 sequences along with most-parsimonious VDJ recombination scenarios. In a later analysis, each TCR beta chain was defined by its CDR3 amino acid sequence together with its V-gene family, and reads lacking a unique V-gene family were excluded. A later analysis removed several hundred highly shared, low-generation-probability nucleotide sequences to deal with suspected cross-contamination and a sequencing artifact. For each public chain, a later analysis derived a clonal expansion index from normalized ranks of inferred template counts within each repertoire. A later analysis computed generation probabilities with a VDJ recombination model fitted to out-of-frame rearrangements, and checked the results against IGoR. In a later analysis, hypergeometric tests were used to score TCR-TCR, TCR-HLA and TCR-CMV co-occurrence, with a repertoire-size bias correction applied to TCR pairs. A later analysis estimated false discovery rates by permuting HLA or CMV assignments 20 times. In a later analysis, co-occurring TCRs were grouped using DBSCAN, with TCRdist sequence similarity added in when clustering inside HLA-allele-positive subsets. Repertoires with fewer than 30,000 or more than 120,000 public chains, plus five repertoires with anomalous nucleotide sharing, were excluded from co-occurrence clustering. Here the immuneACCESS table is served through TCRdb, limited to in-frame sequences with V and J called. Missing clones are a known gap in these copies; in checked studies unresolved V genes cover under half, and the rest lacks a known reason. V, J and clone size reflect that table, while D and trimming were determined from the DNA. The table for this sample lists around 74,000 clones. The top ten clones comprise roughly 13% of the sample.

In this chain, TRBV5-6 is recombined with TRBJ1-1; a stretch of 7 junction bases matches TRBD1. Sequenced material: PBMCs. The TCR sequence derives from a man aged 50 to 60 in good health and CMV-seropositive. The DNA is as follows: TGTGCCAGCAGCAACCGACAGGGCGGCCCTGAAGCTTTCTTT. This is translated as CASSNRQGGPEAFF.